Listed below are T cell receptor beta chains from one sample, sequenced in a study of chemoradiotherapy in HPV16-positive cancers. TCRdb's table, derived via immunoSEQ multiplex PCR, lists solely in-frame clones and lacks some. The sample lists 6,000 to 6,500 clones; 73% were seen once. This specimen consisted of tumor tissue, obtained from a patient who underwent chemoradiotherapy. These receptors all come from a human donor with HPV-associated anogenital cancer. The conserved cysteine and the conserved F or W are not part of the CDR3 here.

V gene	J gene	CDR3 protein
TRBV6-6	TRBJ1-2	ASRDRGGGYT
TRBV18	TRBJ2-2	ASSPTGNTGELF
TRBV19	TRBJ2-2	AGPLGGELF
TRBV11-2	TRBJ2-3	ASSLGDSDTQY
TRBV11-2	TRBJ2-7	ASTLGRRSDEQY
TRBV7-6	TRBJ1-1	ASSNRDREAF
TRBV4-1	TRBJ1-5	ASSLGQGPVSQPQH
TRBV10-1	TRBJ2-3	ASSESRATGATDTQY
TRBV19	TRBJ1-1	ASSIVATTSTEAF
TRBV7-2	TRBJ2-7	ASSLRLAGTGEQY
TRBV5-1	TRBJ2-4	ASSSTSLSIQY
TRBV19	TRBJ1-1	ASSISATGITEAF
TRBV7-9	TRBJ1-4	ASSVRTGGEKLF
TRBV28	TRBJ1-2	ASSFRQLSYGYT
TRBV11-2	TRBJ2-1	ASSFSPNNNEQF
TRBV4-2	TRBJ2-7	ASSQADARGSYEQY
TRBV11-3	TRBJ2-2	ASSSWGQGAAGELF
TRBV5-1	TRBJ2-7	ASSNTGSGPGSEQY
TRBV14	TRBJ2-7	ASSYPASGRDEQY
TRBV30	TRBJ2-1	AFSTAFNEQF
TRBV30	TRBJ1-5	AWSGSGQGTGVQPQH
TRBV11-1	TRBJ2-1	ASTPLLPGNEQF
TRBV7-9	TRBJ2-3	ASSTDLGGTDTQY
TRBV4-1	TRBJ1-6	ASSQDGGQDWFRHSPLH
TRBV6-1	TRBJ1-2	ASNANFVYT
TRBV2	TRBJ2-7	ASRHRQLQSYEQY
TRBV5-6	TRBJ1-5	ASSLALGRDNQPQH
TRBV9	TRBJ1-1	ASSLQGADTEAF
TRBV18	TRBJ2-7	ASSWWGRDEQY
TRBV19	TRBJ1-2	ASSLQGMGYT
TRBV7-9	TRBJ2-3	ASSLGIRTDTQY
TRBV19	TRBJ2-1	ASSMPLGWTYNEQF
TRBV5-4	TRBJ2-1	ASSPYLGRERYNEQF
TRBV2	TRBJ2-3	ASSEGVRLAGVRTQY
TRBV11-3	TRBJ2-1	ASSLDGTSGSRAYNEQF
TRBV7-9	TRBJ1-1	ASAQGTEAF